The 26 T cell receptor beta chains reported below all come from one sample, sequenced in a study of monozygotic twins with cystic fibrosis. Clones were read by immunoSEQ multiplex PCR, and TCRdb kept only the in-frame ones, dropping some. The profile shows 32,000 or so clones, more than 85% of them singletons. Sequenced: blood. These receptors originate from a girl aged 2 to 9 with cystic fibrosis.

The chain links TRBV6-5 to TRBJ1-2; D call uncertain. The CDR3 spans 12 residues. Trimming shortened V by 5 bases and J by 5 bases, and 9 bases separated the two germline ends. Germline lookup yields CDR1 MNHEY and CDR2 SVGAGI. CDR3 in DNA: TGTGCCAGCAGTACCCCCCCATATGGCTACACCTTC. This sequence encodes CASSTPPYGYTF.

The V and J genes are TRBV28 and TRBJ1-2; D remains ambiguous. CDR1 MDHEN and CDR2 SYDVKM come from the germline V gene. The CDR3 loop spans 18 amino acids. The germline V and J ends were trimmed by 3 bases and 3 bases, with 23 bases remaining between them. This CDR3 reads CASSFLRPGRPWDYGYTF. The CDR3 DNA reads TGTGCCAGCAGTTTTTTGAGGCCAGGCAGGCCCTGGGACTATGGCTACACCTTC.

The rearrangement uses TRBV2 and TRBJ1-2; D unresolved. In germline, CDR1 is SNHLY, CDR2 FYNNEI. The CDR3 contains 13 residues. V was pared by 3 bases and J by 6 bases, with 11 bases between. The CDR3 loop reads CASSDSRPNGYTF. The CDR3 DNA follows: TGTGCCAGCAGTGATTCTAGGCCAAATGGCTACACCTTC.

This chain connects TRBV6-5 to TRBJ1-5; D remains unclear. The germline V and J ends were trimmed by 6 bases and 5 bases, with 8 bases remaining between them. The CDR3 covers 12 residues. Germline CDR1 is MNHEY and CDR2 is SVGAGI. CDR3 sequence (DNA): TGTGCCAGCAGCAGTTCTGATCAGCCCCAGCATTTT. It yields the protein CASSSSDQPQHF.

The rearrangement joins TRBV19 to TRBJ1-5; 9 bases match TRBD1. This CDR3 has 14 amino acids. The ends lost 8 bases at V and 11 bases at J; junction bases unmatched: 13. Germline CDR1 and CDR2: LNHDA and SQIVND (reference sequence). The DNA for the CDR3 is TGTGCCAGTGTGGAGGACAGGGGTACGAGGGCCCAGCATTTT. Amino acid sequence: CASVEDRGTRAQHF.

The chain has TRBV2 and TRBJ2-4; unclear D gene. From germline, CDR1 is SNHLY and CDR2 FYNNEI. V was cut by 5 bases and J by 6 bases, with 11 bases left in between. This CDR3 has 13 residues. The CDR3 protein is CASSFGLGNIQYF. DNA for the CDR3: TGTGCCAGCAGTTTTGGGCTGGGAAACATTCAGTACTTC.

The chain employs TRBV27 and TRBJ1-1; TRBD1 agrees at 7 bases. The V gene's germline CDR1 is MNHEY and CDR2 SMNVEV (reference sequence). V shed 5 bases, J shed 4 bases, and the junction held 13 bases outside the gene matches. The CDR3 spans 16 residues. The CDR3 loop reads CASSLRPTGARTEAFF. The CDR3, as DNA: TGTGCCAGCAGTCTCCGACCAACAGGGGCTCGCACTGAAGCTTTCTTT.

This chain uses TRBV5-1 with TRBJ2-1, with 8 nucleotides matching TRBD1. Germline loops: CDR1 SGHRS, CDR2 YFSETQ. The trim removed 0 bases at V and 7 bases at J, leaving 9 bases unmatched. The CDR3 runs 16 residues. CDR3 protein: CASSLEGQGAWNEQFF. In DNA form, the CDR3 reads TGCGCCAGCAGCTTGGAGGGGCAGGGGGCTTGGAATGAGCAGTTCTTC.

The gene calls are TRBV6-6 and TRBJ1-1; TRBD1 might be the D (6 bases). CDR1 and CDR2 from the germline V gene are MNHNY and SVGAGI (reference sequence). The CDR3 is 12 residues long. V dropped 5 bases and J dropped 6 bases, with 10 bases sitting between them. CDR3 sequence: CASSLTGPEAFF. As DNA, the CDR3 is TGTGCCAGCAGTCTAACAGGGCCTGAAGCTTTCTTT.

This clone has only one observation. The rearrangement uses TRBV6-1 and TRBJ1-1; D remains unclear. Trimming stripped 2 bases from V and 1 base from J, with 11 bases between. CDR1 is MNHNS and CDR2 is SASEGT in the germline V gene. The CDR3 is 15 residues long. Here the CDR3 reads CASSELWTGNTEAFF. The CDR3, as DNA: TGTGCCAGCAGTGAACTCTGGACGGGGAACACTGAAGCTTTCTTT.

V and J are TRBV5-1 and TRBJ1-2; 12 bases are shared with TRBD1. Losses at the gene ends were 3 bases for V and 6 bases for J; bases not matched to a gene: 9. This CDR3 has 16 residues. Per germline, CDR1 SGHRS and CDR2 YFSETQ. CDR3 nucleotides: TGCGCCAGCAGCTCCCCCGGGACAGGGGGCATGAATGGCTACACCTTC. Protein: CASSSPGTGGMNGYTF.

CDR3 sequence (DNA): TGTGCCATCAGACAACCTGGGGGGGATGAGCAGTTCTTC. As protein: CAIRQPGGDEQFF. The chain combines TRBV10-3 with TRBJ2-1, with 7 nucleotides matching TRBD2. The CDR3 has 13 residues. V gave up 6 bases and J gave up 8 bases; unmatched junction bases: 7. Germline V gene data show CDR1 as ENHRY and CDR2 as SYGVKD.

This chain links TRBV6-6 with TRBJ1-5; tentative D call: TRBD1 (5 bases). Trimming took 1 base from V and 9 from J, leaving 7 bases between them. This CDR3 comprises 12 residues. CDR1 and CDR2 (germline): MNHNY, SVGAGI (reference sequence). The CDR3 nucleotides are TGTGCCAGCAGTTACTGGGGACGGCCCCAGCATTTT. It specifies CASSYWGRPQHF.

The chain carries TRBV30 and TRBJ2-1; 9 nucleotides line up with TRBD2. CDR1 GTSNPN and CDR2 SVGIG come from the germline V gene (reference sequence). V was clipped by 2 bases and J by 0 bases; unmatched bases: 2. The CDR3 extends over 15 amino acids. The CDR3 sequence: CAWSRLAASYNEQFF. Here the CDR3 DNA reads TGTGCCTGGAGTAGACTAGCGGCCTCCTACAATGAGCAGTTCTTC.

This chain uses TRBV6-1 with TRBJ2-3, with D maybe TRBD1 (6 bases). Between the trimmed V and J ends, which lost 4 bases and 0 bases, there was a span of 23 bases. The CDR3 is made up of 19 amino acids. The germline gives CDR1 MNHNS, CDR2 SASEGT. The CDR3 coding sequence is TGTGCCAGCAGTGTTCAACCCCCGACAGGCTACCGTAGCACAGATACGCAGTATTTT. This sequence encodes CASSVQPPTGYRSTDTQYF.

The V call is TRBV6-5, the J call TRBJ2-7; 7 positions agree with TRBD2. CDR1 is MNHEY, CDR2 SVGAGI, per germline. The CDR3 totals 14 residues. V gave up 5 bases and J gave up 2 bases; unmatched junction bases: 6. In DNA form, the CDR3 reads TGTGCCAGCAGTAGAGCGGGACCTCCCTACGAGCAGTACTTC. It is translated as CASSRAGPPYEQYF.

The chain couples TRBV5-4 to TRBJ1-2; a possible D gene is TRBD1 (5 bases). The CDR3 has 15 residues. Germline V gene data show CDR1 as SGHNT and CDR2 as YYREEE (reference sequence). Trimming removed 4 bases from V and 2 bases from J, with 15 bases in between. This CDR3 reads CASSRDSADNYGYTF. As DNA, the CDR3 is TGTGCCAGCAGCCGTGACAGCGCCGACAACTATGGCTACACCTTC.

The gene calls are TRBV27 and TRBJ2-1; 12 positions agree with TRBD2. Per germline, CDR1 MNHEY and CDR2 SMNVEV (reference sequence). The J segment lost 2 bases and the V segment lost 5 bases, leaving 1 base of the junction unmatched. The CDR3 totals 15 residues. The CDR3 region is CASSPSGGAYNEQFF. DNA of the CDR3: TGTGCCAGCAGTCCTAGCGGGGGGGCCTACAATGAGCAGTTCTTC.

This chain connects TRBV5-4 to TRBJ2-1; a possible D gene is TRBD2 (6 bases). In germline, CDR1 is SGHNT, CDR2 YYREEE (reference sequence). Trimming took off 4 bases at V and 5 bases at J, with 16 bases between the two ends. The length of the CDR3 is 15 residues. Here the CDR3 reads CASSPGNSGHNEQFF. The CDR3 nucleotides are TGTGCCAGCAGCCCCGGGAATAGCGGACACAATGAGCAGTTCTTC.

The chain couples TRBV12-5 to TRBJ2-5; tentative D call: TRBD1 (5 bases). The V end was cut by 4 bases, the J end by 12 bases, with 15 bases between. This CDR3 spans 12 amino acids. Germline loops: CDR1 LGHNT, CDR2 FRNRAP. CDR3 in amino acids: CASGSDMGEEYF. The CDR3 DNA reads TGTGCTAGTGGTTCGGACATGGGTGAAGAGTACTTC. Combining the CDR3 with reference TRBV12-5 and TRBJ2-5 gives the whole variable domain DARVTQTPRHKVTEMGQEVTMRCQPILGHNTVFWYRQTMMQGLELLAYFRNRAPLDDSGMPKDRFSAEMPDATLATLKIQPSEPRDSAVYFCASGSDMGEEYFGPGTRLLVL.

The chain combines TRBV29-1 with TRBJ2-3; tentative D call: TRBD2 (6 bases). V gave up 7 bases and J gave up 0 bases, with 14 bases separating them. The germline V gene encodes CDR1 SQVTM and CDR2 ANQGSEA. This CDR3 comprises 14 residues. CDR3 region: CSADLATSTDTQYF. CDR3 coding DNA: TGCAGCGCCGACCTAGCGACTAGCACAGATACGCAGTATTTT.

This clone was detected only once. This chain joins TRBV27 and TRBJ1-1; the D gene is possibly TRBD1 (5 bases). Trimming pared 3 bases from V and 4 bases from J, leaving 21 bases between. This CDR3 has 17 residues. CDR1 and CDR2 (germline): MNHEY, SMNVEV (reference sequence). The CDR3 sequence is CASSFGLVAGVVTEAFF. Here the CDR3 DNA reads TGTGCCAGCAGTTTCGGGCTCGTCGCGGGGGTGGTCACTGAAGCTTTCTTT.

The chain joins TRBV4-3 to TRBJ2-1; 9 nucleotides line up with TRBD2. The CDR3 sequence is 16 residues long. Germline V gives CDR1 LGHNA, CDR2 YSLEER. V was pared by 0 bases and J by 4 bases, with 4 bases of the junction left unmatched. Written as DNA, the CDR3 is TGCGCCAGCAGCCAAGATAGCGGGAGAGTGTACAATGAGCAGTTCTTC. Encoded protein: CASSQDSGRVYNEQFF.

The chain is built from TRBV7-9 and TRBJ1-1; no definite D call. V shed 10 bases and J shed 4 bases, with 13 bases lying between them. The CDR3 length is 12 residues. Germline values: CDR1 SEHNR, CDR2 FQNEAQ (reference sequence). The CDR3 loop is CATGREGTEAFF. DNA of the CDR3: TGTGCCACTGGGAGGGAGGGCACTGAAGCTTTCTTT.

The chain combines TRBV5-6 with TRBJ2-3; 9 bases align to TRBD1. The CDR3 is made up of 15 amino acids. The germline V gene has CDR1 SGHDT and CDR2 YYEEEE. The ends lost 4 bases at V and 4 bases at J; junction bases unmatched: 7. CDR3 region: CASSPGTGMSDTQYF. CDR3 nucleotides: TGTGCCAGCAGCCCCGGGACAGGGATGTCAGATACGCAGTATTTT. Supplemented by reference TRBV5-6 and TRBJ2-3, the full variable domain reads DAGVTQSPTHLIKTRGQQVTLRCSPKSGHDTVSWYQQALGQGPQFIFQYYEEEERQRGNFPDRFSGHQFPNYSSELNVNALLLGDSALYLCASSPGTGMSDTQYFGPGTRLTVL.

V usage is TRBV4-3 and J usage is TRBJ2-3; unclear D gene. The CDR3 has 17 residues. CDR1 and CDR2 (germline): LGHNA, YSLEER. V was pared by 0 bases and J by 1 base, with 14 bases between. CDR3 nucleotide sequence: TGCGCCAGCAGCCAAGATGCGGCCTGGACGGGCACAGATACGCAGTATTTT. It encodes CASSQDAAWTGTDTQYF.